This T cell receptor (beta chain) appears in the sequencing data of a study of blood T cell repertoires in COVID-19. Study overall: COVID-19 samples, acute and convalescent, were from the United States, Italy and Spain. PBMCs, B-cell-depleted T cells, or T cells were the source of the cDNA or gDNA that made up the material.

Original analysis: Nucleated cell counts were estimated from reference gene primer amplification. Generated by immunoSEQ multiplex PCR, the TCRdb table keeps only in-frame clones and is missing some. V and J calls and clone size come straight from that table; D and trimming were deduced from the DNA. This sample has around 300,000 clones, with around 87% found just once. This TCR came from a man between 18 and 29 years old with active or convalescent COVID-19. The sample comprised peripheral blood.

CDR3 in DNA: TGTGCCAGTAGCTACAGTTTTCAACAGGGGGTGTACGAGCAGTACTTC. It encodes CASSYSFQQGVYEQYF. The rearrangement joins TRBV19 to TRBJ2-7; 8 bases are a match to TRBD1. With V trimmed by 6 bases and J by 4 bases, 14 bases remained unmatched. The CDR3 runs 16 residues. Per germline, CDR1 LNHDA and CDR2 SQIVND (reference sequence). The variable domain in full, completed from reference TRBV19 and TRBJ2-7, reads DGGITQSPKYLFRKEGQNVTLSCEQNLNHDAMYWYRQDPGQGLRLIYYSQIVNDFQKGDIAEGYSVSREKKESFPLTVTSAQKNPTAFYLCASSYSFQQGVYEQYFGPGTRLTVT.